This is a list of T cell receptor beta chains from one sample in a study of T-cell memory formation after mild COVID-19. TCRdb processed the 5' RACE reads anew with MiXCR; each CDR3 protein has one entry. The table records under 60,000 distinct CDR3 sequences, approximately 9% of them present only once. The material sequenced was PBMCs or a T cell subset sorted from them (not recorded which). The source of these receptors is an adult woman who had mild COVID-19 (a few samples of this study predate the infection). Cell type and time point are not known. CDR3s include the opening cysteine and the closing phenylalanine or tryptophan. The order of the fields is V gene, clone size, J gene, D gene, CDR3 protein, CDR3 DNA. D genes are given only for firm matches. For some rows the clone size is stated as once, few or many, or as a class when expanded; others skip it.

v_call: TRBV20-1; clone_size: -; j_call: TRBJ1-1; d_call: TRBD1; cdr3_aa: CSARGPQGPEAFF; cdr3_nt: TGCAGTGCTAGAGGCCCACAGGGGCCTGAAGCTTTCTTT
v_call: TRBV12-3/TRBV12-4; clone_size: few; j_call: TRBJ1-6; d_call: -; cdr3_aa: CASSLVAYNSPLHF; cdr3_nt: TGTGCCAGCAGTTTAGTGGCCTATAATTCACCCCTCCACTTT
v_call: TRBV5-1; clone_size: -; j_call: TRBJ1-3; d_call: -; cdr3_aa: CASSVSRSGNTIYF; cdr3_nt: TGCGCCAGCAGCGTCAGCCGCTCTGGAAACACCATATATTTT
v_call: TRBV6-6; clone_size: few; j_call: TRBJ2-2; d_call: -; cdr3_aa: CASSYGTGELFF; cdr3_nt: TGTGCCAGCAGTTACGGGACCGGGGAGCTGTTTTTT
v_call: TRBV18; clone_size: -; j_call: TRBJ2-5; d_call: -; cdr3_aa: CASSRPPTQETQYF; cdr3_nt: TGTGCCAGCTCACGTCCCCCGACTCAAGAGACCCAGTACTTC
v_call: TRBV6-1; clone_size: -; j_call: TRBJ2-2; d_call: -; cdr3_aa: CASSEGGARGELFF; cdr3_nt: TGTGCCAGCAGTGAAGGGGGGGCCCGCGGGGAGCTGTTTTTT
v_call: TRBV5-5; clone_size: many; j_call: TRBJ1-6; d_call: -; cdr3_aa: CASSLQNSPLHF; cdr3_nt: TGTGCCAGCAGCTTGCAGAATTCACCCCTCCACTTT
v_call: TRBV7-9; clone_size: -; j_call: TRBJ2-7; d_call: -; cdr3_aa: CASSPGVQGYEEQYF; cdr3_nt: TGTGCCAGCAGCCCGGGGGTGCAGGGTTATGAGGAGCAGTACTTC
v_call: TRBV30; clone_size: few; j_call: TRBJ1-2; d_call: -; cdr3_aa: CAWKWGQNYGYTF; cdr3_nt: TGTGCCTGGAAATGGGGGCAGAACTATGGCTACACCTTC
v_call: TRBV7-9; clone_size: -; j_call: TRBJ2-5; d_call: -; cdr3_aa: CASSFIEETQYF; cdr3_nt: TGTGCCAGCAGCTTTATAGAAGAGACCCAGTACTTC
v_call: TRBV12-3/TRBV12-4; clone_size: -; j_call: TRBJ2-7; d_call: -; cdr3_aa: CASRLGDGGYYEQYF; cdr3_nt: TGTGCCAGCAGGCTAGGGGACGGAGGGTACTACGAGCAGTACTTC
v_call: TRBV7-9; clone_size: many; j_call: TRBJ2-5; d_call: -; cdr3_aa: CASSPESASNQETQYF; cdr3_nt: TGTGCCAGCAGCCCAGAGTCGGCGTCGAATCAAGAGACCCAGTACTTC
v_call: TRBV24-1; clone_size: -; j_call: TRBJ2-2; d_call: TRBD2; cdr3_aa: CATSDPTTSGGLNTGELFF; cdr3_nt: TGTGCCACCAGTGATCCGACGACTAGCGGGGGGCTTAACACCGGGGAGCTGTTTTTT
v_call: TRBV29-1; clone_size: -; j_call: TRBJ1-1; d_call: -; cdr3_aa: CSVVRGANTEAFF; cdr3_nt: TGCAGCGTTGTGCGGGGGGCGAACACTGAAGCTTTCTTT
v_call: TRBV7-8; clone_size: once; j_call: TRBJ1-5; d_call: -; cdr3_aa: CASSPRPTQPQHF; cdr3_nt: TGTGCCAGCAGCCCCCGCCCAACTCAGCCCCAGCATTTT
v_call: TRBV7-2; clone_size: -; j_call: TRBJ1-2; d_call: TRBD1; cdr3_aa: CASSPIYTRTGEGDGYTF; cdr3_nt: TGTGCCAGCAGCCCAATCTACACCCGGACAGGTGAAGGGGATGGCTACACCTTC
v_call: TRBV19; clone_size: -; j_call: TRBJ1-5; d_call: -; cdr3_aa: CASKGSGLSNQPQHF; cdr3_nt: TGTGCCAGTAAGGGCTCGGGTCTTAGCAATCAGCCCCAGCATTTT
v_call: TRBV7-2; clone_size: many; j_call: TRBJ2-3; d_call: -; cdr3_aa: CASSPYTDTQYF; cdr3_nt: TGTGCCAGCAGCCCCTACACAGATACGCAGTATTTT
v_call: TRBV30; clone_size: few; j_call: TRBJ1-5; d_call: -; cdr3_aa: CAWRNSQGNQHQHF; cdr3_nt: TGTGCCTGGAGGAACAGCCAGGGCAATCAGCATCAGCATTTT
v_call: TRBV12-3/TRBV12-4; clone_size: few; j_call: TRBJ2-1; d_call: TRBD2; cdr3_aa: CASKLAEYNEQFF; cdr3_nt: TGTGCCAGCAAACTAGCGGAATACAATGAGCAGTTCTTC
v_call: TRBV19; clone_size: once; j_call: TRBJ2-4; d_call: TRBD1; cdr3_aa: CASSAGQGPIKLAKNIQYF; cdr3_nt: TGTGCCAGTAGTGCCGGACAGGGGCCTATTAAACTAGCCAAAAACATTCAGTACTTC
v_call: TRBV7-7; clone_size: few; j_call: TRBJ2-2; d_call: -; cdr3_aa: CASSSGTRNTGELFF; cdr3_nt: TGTGCCAGCAGCTCGGGGACACGGAACACCGGGGAGCTGTTTTTT
v_call: TRBV5-1; clone_size: -; j_call: TRBJ1-2; d_call: TRBD1; cdr3_aa: CASSLGQGKGYTF; cdr3_nt: TGCGCCAGCAGCTTGGGACAGGGCAAGGGCTACACCTTC
v_call: TRBV7-9; clone_size: few; j_call: TRBJ2-7; d_call: -; cdr3_aa: CASSFRAGQHEQYF; cdr3_nt: TGTGCCAGCAGCTTCCGAGCGGGACAACACGAGCAGTACTTC
v_call: TRBV30; clone_size: -; j_call: TRBJ1-2; d_call: TRBD1; cdr3_aa: CAWSEGTVNGYTF; cdr3_nt: TGTGCCTGGAGCGAAGGGACAGTCAATGGCTACACCTTC
v_call: TRBV6-1; clone_size: few; j_call: TRBJ2-6; d_call: -; cdr3_aa: CASSEVRGSGANVLTF; cdr3_nt: TGTGCCAGCAGTGAAGTTCGGGGCTCTGGGGCCAACGTCCTGACTTTC
v_call: TRBV20-1; clone_size: -; j_call: TRBJ2-1; d_call: TRBD2; cdr3_aa: CSATRPLAGPGHEQFF; cdr3_nt: TGCAGTGCTACTCGCCCCTTAGCGGGGCCGGGCCATGAGCAGTTCTTC
v_call: TRBV12-3/TRBV12-4; clone_size: -; j_call: TRBJ2-4; d_call: TRBD2; cdr3_aa: CASSFSRLSGFYF; cdr3_nt: TGTGCCAGCAGTTTCTCTAGACTTAGCGGGTTTTACTTC
v_call: TRBV6-5; clone_size: many; j_call: TRBJ2-6; d_call: TRBD1; cdr3_aa: CASSYSRRGTGGSGANVLTF; cdr3_nt: TGTGCCAGCAGTTACTCCCGGAGAGGGACAGGGGGCTCTGGGGCCAACGTCCTGACTTTC
v_call: TRBV5-1; clone_size: many; j_call: TRBJ2-5; d_call: -; cdr3_aa: CASSLEASGLRQETQYF; cdr3_nt: TGCGCCAGCAGCTTGGAGGCGTCGGGACTTCGTCAAGAGACCCAGTACTTC
v_call: TRBV11-2; clone_size: -; j_call: TRBJ2-7; d_call: -; cdr3_aa: CASSLVSKSSYEQYF; cdr3_nt: TGTGCCAGCAGCTTAGTTTCAAAATCGTCCTACGAGCAGTACTTC
v_call: TRBV15; clone_size: -; j_call: TRBJ2-1; d_call: TRBD2; cdr3_aa: CATSREGLVLAQFF; cdr3_nt: TGTGCCACCAGCAGAGAAGGACTAGTACTGGCGCAGTTCTTC
v_call: TRBV5-6; clone_size: -; j_call: TRBJ2-3; d_call: -; cdr3_aa: CASSLWKGGGTPDTQYF; cdr3_nt: TGTGCCAGCAGCTTGTGGAAAGGAGGGGGCACCCCAGATACGCAGTATTTT
v_call: TRBV11-2; clone_size: -; j_call: TRBJ2-7; d_call: -; cdr3_aa: CASKWGPETYEQYF; cdr3_nt: TGTGCCAGCAAATGGGGACCTGAAACATACGAGCAGTACTTC
v_call: TRBV12-3/TRBV12-4; clone_size: -; j_call: TRBJ2-7; d_call: TRBD2; cdr3_aa: CASSFTSGGVEQYF; cdr3_nt: TGTGCCAGCAGTTTTACTAGCGGGGGGGTAGAGCAGTACTTC
v_call: TRBV24-1; clone_size: few; j_call: TRBJ2-5; d_call: -; cdr3_aa: CATSDSPLPGHQTETQYF; cdr3_nt: TGTGCCACCAGTGATTCGCCTCTACCGGGACACCAAACGGAGACCCAGTACTTC
v_call: TRBV11-3; clone_size: -; j_call: TRBJ2-7; d_call: -; cdr3_aa: CASSIELSYEQYF; cdr3_nt: TGTGCCAGCAGCATTGAACTCTCCTACGAGCAGTACTTC
v_call: TRBV6-5; clone_size: -; j_call: TRBJ2-7; d_call: -; cdr3_aa: CASSHDSSEQYF; cdr3_nt: TGTGCCAGCAGTCATGACAGCTCCGAGCAGTACTTC
v_call: TRBV6-5; clone_size: few; j_call: TRBJ1-2; d_call: -; cdr3_aa: CASSYSAGRTSYGYTF; cdr3_nt: TGTGCCAGCAGTTACTCTGCAGGGAGGACTTCCTATGGCTACACCTTC
v_call: TRBV4-2; clone_size: few; j_call: TRBJ2-5; d_call: TRBD2; cdr3_aa: CASSHSSGGNGETQYF; cdr3_nt: TGTGCCAGCAGCCATTCTAGCGGGGGGAACGGAGAGACCCAGTACTTC
v_call: TRBV6-5; clone_size: many; j_call: TRBJ2-3; d_call: -; cdr3_aa: CASSHRADTQYF; cdr3_nt: TGTGCCAGCAGTCACAGGGCAGATACGCAGTATTTT
v_call: TRBV7-9; clone_size: many; j_call: TRBJ2-1; d_call: -; cdr3_aa: CASSIRSRSYNEQFF; cdr3_nt: TGTGCCAGCAGCATTCGGTCGAGGTCCTACAATGAGCAGTTCTTC
v_call: TRBV11-1; clone_size: few; j_call: TRBJ2-3; d_call: TRBD2; cdr3_aa: CASSERGGPDTQYF; cdr3_nt: TGTGCCAGCAGCGAGCGGGGGGGCCCAGATACGCAGTATTTT
v_call: TRBV20-1; clone_size: few; j_call: TRBJ1-6; d_call: -; cdr3_aa: CSASGSGGGRRNSPLHF; cdr3_nt: TGCAGTGCGAGTGGTTCGGGAGGGGGACGGCGGAATTCACCCCTCCACTTT
v_call: TRBV5-1; clone_size: -; j_call: TRBJ1-3; d_call: -; cdr3_aa: CASSSTSRVTSGNTIYF; cdr3_nt: TGCGCCAGCAGCTCCACCAGCAGGGTAACCTCTGGAAACACCATATATTTT
v_call: TRBV19; clone_size: -; j_call: TRBJ2-1; d_call: TRBD2; cdr3_aa: CASSIDLERGSHYNEQFF; cdr3_nt: TGTGCCAGTAGTATAGATCTGGAGCGGGGGAGTCACTACAATGAGCAGTTCTTC
v_call: TRBV29-1; clone_size: many; j_call: TRBJ2-5; d_call: -; cdr3_aa: CSVVGQRSRETQYF; cdr3_nt: TGCAGCGTTGTAGGGCAGAGAAGTAGGGAGACCCAGTACTTC
v_call: TRBV7-3; clone_size: many; j_call: TRBJ2-7; d_call: -; cdr3_aa: CASSIGSRAAYEQYF; cdr3_nt: TGTGCCAGCAGCATCGGTTCCAGAGCCGCCTACGAGCAGTACTTC
v_call: TRBV24-1; clone_size: -; j_call: TRBJ2-3; d_call: -; cdr3_aa: CATSDLGLTDTQYF; cdr3_nt: TGTGCCACCAGTGATTTGGGACTCACAGATACGCAGTATTTT
v_call: TRBV5-4; clone_size: many; j_call: TRBJ2-1; d_call: -; cdr3_aa: CASSLVGNSYNEQFF; cdr3_nt: TGTGCCAGCAGCTTGGTAGGGAACTCCTACAATGAGCAGTTCTTC
v_call: TRBV4-1; clone_size: -; j_call: TRBJ2-1; d_call: TRBD1; cdr3_aa: CASSQLFGDSSYNEQFF; cdr3_nt: TGCGCCAGCAGCCAACTTTTCGGGGACAGCTCCTACAATGAGCAGTTCTTC
v_call: TRBV2; clone_size: many; j_call: TRBJ2-5; d_call: -; cdr3_aa: CASSAGSRETQYF; cdr3_nt: TGTGCCAGCAGTGCCGGTAGCCGGGAGACCCAGTACTTC
v_call: TRBV12-3/TRBV12-4; clone_size: many; j_call: TRBJ1-2; d_call: -; cdr3_aa: CASRQGGGGYTF; cdr3_nt: TGTGCCAGCAGGCAGGGAGGGGGTGGCTACACCTTC
v_call: TRBV5-1; clone_size: -; j_call: TRBJ2-2; d_call: -; cdr3_aa: CASSLEGLTNTGELFF; cdr3_nt: TGCGCCAGCAGCTTGGAAGGGCTGACGAACACCGGGGAGCTGTTTTTT
v_call: TRBV5-6; clone_size: few; j_call: TRBJ1-5; d_call: TRBD1; cdr3_aa: CASSLAGTGVNQPQHF; cdr3_nt: TGTGCCAGCAGCTTGGCAGGGACAGGGGTGAATCAGCCCCAGCATTTT